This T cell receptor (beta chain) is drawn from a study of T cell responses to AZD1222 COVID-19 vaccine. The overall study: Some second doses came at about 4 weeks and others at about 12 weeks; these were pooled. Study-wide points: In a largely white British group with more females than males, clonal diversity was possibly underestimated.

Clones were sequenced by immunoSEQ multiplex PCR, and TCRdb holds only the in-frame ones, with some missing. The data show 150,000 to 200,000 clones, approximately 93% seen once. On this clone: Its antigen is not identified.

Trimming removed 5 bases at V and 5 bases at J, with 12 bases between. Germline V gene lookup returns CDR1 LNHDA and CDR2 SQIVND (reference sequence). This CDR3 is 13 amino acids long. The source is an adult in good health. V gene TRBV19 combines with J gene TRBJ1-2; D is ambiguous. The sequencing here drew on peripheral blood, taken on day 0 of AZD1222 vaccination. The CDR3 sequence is CASSPRQDYGYTF. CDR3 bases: TGTGCCAGTAGTCCTCGACAAGATTATGGCTACACCTTC. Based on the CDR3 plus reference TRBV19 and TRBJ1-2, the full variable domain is DGGITQSPKYLFRKEGQNVTLSCEQNLNHDAMYWYRQDPGQGLRLIYYSQIVNDFQKGDIAEGYSVSREKKESFPLTVTSAQKNPTAFYLCASSPRQDYGYTFGSGTRLTVV.